These 20 T cell receptor beta chains came from one sample sequenced in a study of shared clonotypes between healthy human individuals. Sequencing was performed with immunoSEQ multiplex PCR; in TCRdb, only in-frame clones are kept and a portion is missing. Among approximately 2,300,000 clones listed, about 90% were seen once. Specimen: naive CD4+ T cells from PBMCs. Stated subset: CD45RA+ positively selected. These receptors originate from a man aged 18 to 35 in good health. Some clones in this sample may be carry-over from other donors' samples.

The chain couples TRBV4-3 to TRBJ2-1, with 13 bases fitting TRBD2. Germline V lookup: CDR1 LGHNA, CDR2 YSLEER. The V gene end was trimmed by 4 bases and the J gene end by 3 bases; junction bases not matched to a gene: 12. The CDR3 length is 19 residues. CDR3 DNA sequence: TGCGCCAGCAGCCCTACCACCACACTAGCGGGAGGGCTCTACAATGAGCAGTTCTTC. The encoded protein is CASSPTTTLAGGLYNEQFF.

As concerns this clone: Within the sample, other DNA sequences also encode this same CDR3. The J gene is TRBJ2-2, the V gene TRBV7-3; TRBD1 matches at 7 bases. CDR1 is SGHTA and CDR2 is FQGTGA in the germline V gene. Unmatched junction bases numbered 3, after V lost 5 bases and J lost 0 bases. The CDR3 covers 15 residues. CDR3 protein: CASSPRGTNTGELFF. CDR3 sequence (DNA): TGTGCCAGCAGCCCCAGGGGGACGAACACCGGGGAGCTGTTTTTT.

This clone showed up just once. The chain joins TRBV4-1 to TRBJ2-1; TRBD1 is a possible D gene (5 bases). V was trimmed by 1 base and J by 0 bases, leaving 7 bases between them. CDR1 and CDR2 (germline): MGHRA, YSYEKL. This CDR3 spans 15 amino acids. CDR3: CASSQGGGSYNEQFF. CDR3 nucleotide sequence: TGCGCCAGCAGCCAAGGGGGCGGCTCCTACAATGAGCAGTTCTTC.

The chain has TRBV5-8 and TRBJ1-5; D is unresolved. The CDR3 runs 15 residues. V lost 0 bases and J 4 bases, leaving 11 bases between the germline ends. Germline CDR1 SGHTS, CDR2 YDEGEE. The CDR3 loop reads CASSLGRSANQPQHF. The CDR3 DNA reads TGTGCCAGCAGCTTGGGGCGGTCAGCAAATCAGCCCCAGCATTTT.

CDR3: CASSPRGLKVETQYF. Written as DNA, the CDR3 is TGTGCCAGCAGCCCCCGGGGACTGAAAGTAGAGACCCAGTACTTC. V is TRBV7-9 and J is TRBJ2-5; D may be TRBD2 (6 bases). Germline CDR1 and CDR2: SEHNR and FQNEAQ (reference sequence). Between the trimmed V and J ends, which lost 5 bases and 4 bases, there was a span of 17 bases. The CDR3 length is 15 residues.

The V call is TRBV28, the J call TRBJ2-5; the D gene is possibly TRBD2 (6 bases). Germline CDR1 reads MDHEN; CDR2 reads SYDVKM. This CDR3 is built from 17 residues. V was cut by 6 bases and J by 1 base, with 21 bases left in between. The CDR3 protein is CASRDERRGWAQETQYF. The CDR3 DNA is TGTGCCAGCAGGGATGAGAGGCGGGGATGGGCCCAAGAGACCCAGTACTTC.

The CDR3 DNA reads as TGTGCCAGCAGCTCCCGGGACAGGGGCTCCTACGAGCAGTACTTC. It codes for CASSSRDRGSYEQYF. The chain combines TRBV5-4 with TRBJ2-7; 10 bases fit TRBD1. This CDR3 has 15 residues. The V gene end was trimmed by 3 bases and the J gene end by 0 bases; junction bases not matched to a gene: 3. Germline V gene lookup returns CDR1 SGHNT and CDR2 YYREEE (reference sequence).

The CDR3 loop is CASSTPSASTDTQYF. CDR3 coding DNA: TGTGCCAGCTCAACTCCTAGTGCTAGCACAGATACGCAGTATTTT. The rearrangement uses TRBV18 and TRBJ2-3; D is unresolved. Germline assignment: CDR1 KGHSH and CDR2 LQKENI. The length of the CDR3 is 15 residues. Trimming left V 5 bases short and J 0 bases short, with 12 bases between.

V is TRBV27 and J is TRBJ2-7; D not resolved. The length of the CDR3 is 13 residues. V dropped 6 bases and J dropped 0 bases, with 9 bases sitting between them. The V gene's germline CDR1 is MNHEY and CDR2 SMNVEV (reference sequence). CDR3: CASSIVSSYEQYF. CDR3 in DNA: TGTGCCAGCAGCATCGTTAGCTCCTACGAGCAGTACTTC.

The V call is TRBV2, the J call TRBJ2-1, with TRBD2 matching 9 bases. V lost 8 bases and J lost 4; bases outside the gene matches: 6. CDR1 and CDR2 (germline): SNHLY, FYNNEI. The CDR3 has 14 amino acids. The DNA of the CDR3 is TGTGCCAGCGGGTCTAGCGGGACTTACAATGAGCAGTTCTTC. Translating gives CASGSSGTYNEQFF.

The chain is built from TRBV28 and TRBJ2-1; D may be TRBD1 or TRBD2 (9 bases each). The V and J ends lost 1 base and 9 bases respectively, with 25 bases between them. Germline-derived CDR1 and CDR2 are MDHEN and SYDVKM. The CDR3 extends over 18 amino acids. CDR3 sequence: CASSLYTNRGLAGSEQFF. In nucleotides, the CDR3 is TGTGCCAGCAGTTTATACACAAACAGGGGGCTAGCGGGAAGTGAGCAGTTCTTC.

Regarding this clone: Other DNA variants within this sample encode the same CDR3. The V call is TRBV4-2, the J call TRBJ2-5; 8 bases line up with TRBD2. The CDR3 contains 15 residues. J gave up 3 bases and V 4 bases, and 7 bases lay outside the gene matches. CDR1 and CDR2 (germline): LGHNA, YNFKEQ. CDR3 sequence: CASSPGLAGKETQYF. The CDR3 nucleotides are TGTGCCAGCAGCCCCGGGTTAGCGGGAAAAGAGACCCAGTACTTC.

This clone was observed a handful of times. The chain carries TRBV9 and TRBJ1-3; 10 bases are shared with TRBD1. Germline V lookup: CDR1 SGDLS, CDR2 YYNGEE. This CDR3 is built from 16 residues. With V trimmed by 0 bases and J by 2 bases, 2 bases remained unmatched. The CDR3 loop reads CASSVAGTGAGNTIYF. The CDR3, as DNA: TGTGCCAGCAGCGTAGCGGGGACAGGGGCTGGAAACACCATATATTTT.

This chain connects TRBV7-9 to TRBJ2-3, with 11 positions matching TRBD2. Trimming removed 6 bases from V and 4 bases from J; junction bases left unmatched: 9. CDR1 is SEHNR and CDR2 is FQNEAQ in the germline V gene (reference sequence). This CDR3 comprises 16 residues. The CDR3 sequence is CASRPHPGLAADTQYF. Here the CDR3 DNA reads TGTGCCAGCAGACCGCACCCGGGACTAGCGGCAGATACGCAGTATTTT.

This sequence joins TRBV28 and TRBJ2-1, with D unresolved. CDR3 length: 16 residues. Deletions cut 5 bases from V and 5 bases from J, with 19 bases between. Per germline, CDR1 MDHEN and CDR2 SYDVKM. The CDR3 spells CASSPLTGRVHNEQFF. The CDR3 region has the DNA TGTGCCAGCAGTCCTCTAACGGGTCGGGTTCACAATGAGCAGTTCTTC. Full variable domain (missing parts from reference TRBV28 and TRBJ2-1): DVKVTQSSRYLVKRTGEKVFLECVQDMDHENMFWYRQDPGLGLRLIYFSYDVKMKEKGDIPEGYSVSREKKERFSLILESASTNQTSMYLCASSPLTGRVHNEQFFGPGTRLTVL.

A note on this clone: The same CDR3 also results from other DNA sequences found in this sample. This chain links TRBV11-2 with TRBJ2-7, with 7 bases matching TRBD1. This CDR3 contains 13 residues. Germline-derived CDR1 and CDR2 are SGHAT and FQNNGV. J lost 3 bases, V lost 2 bases, and 1 base had no gene match. Here the CDR3 reads CASSLSGGYEQYF. The CDR3 nucleotides read TGTGCCAGCAGCTTATCAGGGGGCTACGAGCAGTACTTC.

This chain connects TRBV9 to TRBJ2-2; D unresolved. Germline V gene sequence: CDR1 SGDLS, CDR2 YYNGEE. Trimming shortened V by 5 bases and J by 5 bases, and 1 base separated the two germline ends. The CDR3 runs to 10 residues. CDR3 sequence reads: CASSTGELFF. The CDR3 DNA reads TGTGCCAGCAGTACCGGGGAGCTGTTTTTT.

J is TRBJ1-2 and V is TRBV9, with D unresolved. V was clipped by 4 bases and J by 1 base, with 5 bases between them. This CDR3 spans 12 amino acids. Germline V gene lookup returns CDR1 SGDLS and CDR2 YYNGEE. DNA of the CDR3: TGTGCCAGCAGCTCCAGTAACTATGGCTACACCTTC. This gives the protein CASSSSNYGYTF.

About this clone itself: Other DNA sequences in the sample encode the same CDR3. The chain is built from TRBV7-3 and TRBJ2-2, with D uncertain. The CDR3 sequence is 14 residues long. In germline, CDR1 is SGHTA, CDR2 FQGTGA. Trimming pared 1 base from V and 5 bases from J, leaving 8 bases between. CDR3 bases: TGTGCCAGCAGCTTAATCCAGAATACCGGGGAGCTGTTTTTT. Translating it yields CASSLIQNTGELFF.

As for this clone: This same CDR3 is encoded by further DNA sequences in the sample. The CDR3 DNA is TGCGCCAGCAGCCGGACAGGCTCCTACGAGCAGTACTTC. Translating gives CASSRTGSYEQYF. The rearrangement joins TRBV10-1 to TRBJ2-7, with 7 nucleotides matching TRBD1. The ends lost 6 bases at V and 0 bases at J; junction bases unmatched: 2. Germline loops: CDR1 WNHNN, CDR2 SYGVQD (reference sequence). This CDR3 has 13 residues.